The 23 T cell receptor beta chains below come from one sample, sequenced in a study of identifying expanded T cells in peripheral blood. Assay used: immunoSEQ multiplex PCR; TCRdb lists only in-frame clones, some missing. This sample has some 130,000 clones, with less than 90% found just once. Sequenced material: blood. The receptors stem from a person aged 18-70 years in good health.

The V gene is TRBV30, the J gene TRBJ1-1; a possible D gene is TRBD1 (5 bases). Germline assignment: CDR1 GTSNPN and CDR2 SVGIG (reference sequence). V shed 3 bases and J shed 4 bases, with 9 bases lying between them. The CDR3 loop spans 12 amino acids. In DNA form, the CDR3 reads TGTGCCTGGAGGGCAGGGTCCACTGAAGCTTTCTTT. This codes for CAWRAGSTEAFF.

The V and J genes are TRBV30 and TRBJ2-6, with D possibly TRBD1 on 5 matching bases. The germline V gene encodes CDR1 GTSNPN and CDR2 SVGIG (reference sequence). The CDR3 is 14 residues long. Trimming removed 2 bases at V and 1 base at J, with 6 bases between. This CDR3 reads CAWSRTSGANVLTF. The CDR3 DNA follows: TGTGCCTGGAGTCGGACATCTGGGGCCAACGTCCTGACTTTC. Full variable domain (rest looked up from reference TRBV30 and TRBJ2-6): SQTIHQWPATLVQPVGSPLSLECTVEGTSNPNLYWYRQAAGRGLQLLFYSVGIGQISSEVPQNLSASRPQDRQFILSSKKLLLSDSGFYLCAWSRTSGANVLTFGAGSRLTVL.

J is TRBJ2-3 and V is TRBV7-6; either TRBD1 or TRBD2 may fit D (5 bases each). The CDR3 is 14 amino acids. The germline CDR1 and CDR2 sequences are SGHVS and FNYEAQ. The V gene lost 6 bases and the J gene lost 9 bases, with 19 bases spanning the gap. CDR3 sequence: CASRIAGSLGTQYF. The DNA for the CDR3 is TGTGCCAGCAGAATAGCAGGGAGCCTGGGGACGCAGTATTTT. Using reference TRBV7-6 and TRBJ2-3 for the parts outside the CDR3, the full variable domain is GAGVSQSPRYKVTKRGQDVALRCDPISGHVSLYWYRQALGQGPEFLTYFNYEAQQDKSGLPNDRFSAERPEGSISTLTIQRTEQRDSAMYRCASRIAGSLGTQYFGPGTRLTVL.

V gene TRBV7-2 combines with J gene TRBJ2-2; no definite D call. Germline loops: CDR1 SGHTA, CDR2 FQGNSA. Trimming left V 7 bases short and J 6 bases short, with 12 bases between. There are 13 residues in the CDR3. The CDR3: CASTIYTSGELFF. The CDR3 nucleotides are TGTGCCAGCACGATCTATACTTCCGGGGAGCTGTTTTTT.

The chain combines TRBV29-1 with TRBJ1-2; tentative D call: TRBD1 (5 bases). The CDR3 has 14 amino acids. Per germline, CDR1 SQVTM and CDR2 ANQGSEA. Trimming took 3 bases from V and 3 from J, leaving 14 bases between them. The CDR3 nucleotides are TGCAGCGTTGACAGGGTCCAGACTTACTATGGCTACACCTTC. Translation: CSVDRVQTYYGYTF.

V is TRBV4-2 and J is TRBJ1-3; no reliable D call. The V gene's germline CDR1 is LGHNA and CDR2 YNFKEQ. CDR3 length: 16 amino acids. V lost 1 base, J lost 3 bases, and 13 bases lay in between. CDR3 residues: CASSQGVRAGGNTIYF. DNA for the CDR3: TGTGCCAGCAGCCAAGGAGTCCGGGCCGGTGGAAACACCATATATTTT.

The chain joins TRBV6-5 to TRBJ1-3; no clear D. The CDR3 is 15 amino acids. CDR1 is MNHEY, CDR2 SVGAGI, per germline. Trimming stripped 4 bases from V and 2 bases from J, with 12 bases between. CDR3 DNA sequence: TGTGCCAGCAGTTCGACCTGGACTGCTGGAAACACCATATATTTT. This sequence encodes CASSSTWTAGNTIYF.

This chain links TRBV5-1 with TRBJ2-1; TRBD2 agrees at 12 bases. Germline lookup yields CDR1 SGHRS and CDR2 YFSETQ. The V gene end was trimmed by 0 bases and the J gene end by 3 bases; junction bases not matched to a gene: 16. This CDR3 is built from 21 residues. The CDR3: CASSLGQGLAGGPGIYNEQFF. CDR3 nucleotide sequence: TGCGCCAGCAGCTTGGGTCAAGGGCTAGCGGGAGGGCCCGGTATCTACAATGAGCAGTTCTTC.

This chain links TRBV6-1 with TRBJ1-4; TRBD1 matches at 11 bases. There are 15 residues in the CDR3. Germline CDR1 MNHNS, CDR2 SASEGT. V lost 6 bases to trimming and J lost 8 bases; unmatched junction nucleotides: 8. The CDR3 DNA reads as TGTGCCAGCAGGCGAGGACAGGGGGCGTTCGAAAAACTGTTTTTT. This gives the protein CASRRGQGAFEKLFF.

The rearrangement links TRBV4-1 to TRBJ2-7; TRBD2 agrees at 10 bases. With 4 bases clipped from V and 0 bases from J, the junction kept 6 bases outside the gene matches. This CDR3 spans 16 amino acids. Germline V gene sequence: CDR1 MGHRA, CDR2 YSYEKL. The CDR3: CASSPGLAFSSYEQYF. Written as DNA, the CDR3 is TGCGCCAGCAGCCCGGGACTAGCGTTTAGCTCCTACGAGCAGTACTTC.

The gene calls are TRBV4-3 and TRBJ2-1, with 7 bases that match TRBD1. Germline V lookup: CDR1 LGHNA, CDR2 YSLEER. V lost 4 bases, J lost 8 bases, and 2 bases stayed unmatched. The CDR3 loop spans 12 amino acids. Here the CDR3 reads CASSPQGDEQFF. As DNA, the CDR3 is TGCGCCAGCAGCCCCCAGGGGGATGAGCAGTTCTTC.

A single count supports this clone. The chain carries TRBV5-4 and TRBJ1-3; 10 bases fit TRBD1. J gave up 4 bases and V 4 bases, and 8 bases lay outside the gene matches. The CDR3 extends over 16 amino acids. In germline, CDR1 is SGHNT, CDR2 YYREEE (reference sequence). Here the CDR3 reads CASSHRQGARGNTIYF. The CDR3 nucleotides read TGTGCCAGCAGCCATAGACAGGGGGCGCGAGGAAACACCATATATTTT.

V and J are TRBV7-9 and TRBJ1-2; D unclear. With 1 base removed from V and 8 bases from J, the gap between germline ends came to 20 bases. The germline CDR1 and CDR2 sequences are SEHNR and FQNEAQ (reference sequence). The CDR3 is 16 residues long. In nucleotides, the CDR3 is TGTGCCAGCAGCTTAGGGACGGCAGGCAGTCCCCGGGGCTACACCTTC. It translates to CASSLGTAGSPRGYTF.

The CDR3 DNA follows: TGCGCCAGCAGCTTATCGGGAGGGGGAATCTACGAGCAGTACTTC. Its protein product is CASSLSGGGIYEQYF. The chain recombines TRBV5-1 with TRBJ2-7, with TRBD2 matching 8 bases. Germline V gene lookup returns CDR1 SGHRS and CDR2 YFSETQ. V trimming: 2 bases; J trimming: 3 bases; junction bases outside the gene matches: 7. The CDR3 length is 15 residues.

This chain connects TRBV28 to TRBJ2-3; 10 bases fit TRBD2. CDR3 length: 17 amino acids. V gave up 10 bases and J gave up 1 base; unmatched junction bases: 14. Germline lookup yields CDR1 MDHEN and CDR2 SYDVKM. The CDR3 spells CATRTDSGRIGTDTQYF. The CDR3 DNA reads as TGTGCCACCCGGACAGATAGCGGGAGGATTGGCACAGATACGCAGTATTTT.

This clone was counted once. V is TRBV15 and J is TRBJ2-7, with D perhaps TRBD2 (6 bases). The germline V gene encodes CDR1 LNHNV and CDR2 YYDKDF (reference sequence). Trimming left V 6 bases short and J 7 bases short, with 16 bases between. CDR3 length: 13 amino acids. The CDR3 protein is CATRSASVREQYF. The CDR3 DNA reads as TGTGCCACCAGAAGTGCTAGCGTACGGGAGCAGTACTTC.

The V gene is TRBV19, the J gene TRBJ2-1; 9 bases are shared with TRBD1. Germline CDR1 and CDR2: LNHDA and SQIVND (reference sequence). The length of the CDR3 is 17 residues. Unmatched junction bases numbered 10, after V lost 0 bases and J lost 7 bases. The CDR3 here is CASSIDSGTGSVNEQFF. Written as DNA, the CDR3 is TGTGCCAGTAGTATAGATTCCGGGACAGGGTCGGTAAATGAGCAGTTCTTC. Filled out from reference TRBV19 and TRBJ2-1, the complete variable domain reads DGGITQSPKYLFRKEGQNVTLSCEQNLNHDAMYWYRQDPGQGLRLIYYSQIVNDFQKGDIAEGYSVSREKKESFPLTVTSAQKNPTAFYLCASSIDSGTGSVNEQFFGPGTRLTVL.

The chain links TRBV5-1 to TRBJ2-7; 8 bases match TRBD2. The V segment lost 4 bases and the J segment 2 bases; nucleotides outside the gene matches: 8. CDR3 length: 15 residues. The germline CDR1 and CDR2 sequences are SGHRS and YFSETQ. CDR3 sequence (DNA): TGCGCCAGCAGCCTCGACCCGGGACTAGCCTACGAGCAGTACTTC. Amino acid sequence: CASSLDPGLAYEQYF.

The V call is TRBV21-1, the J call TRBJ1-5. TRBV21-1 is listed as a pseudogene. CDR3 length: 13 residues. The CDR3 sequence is CASLRCRNQPQHF. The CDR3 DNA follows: TGTGCCAGCCTGCGGTGTCGCAATCAGCCCCAGCATTTT.

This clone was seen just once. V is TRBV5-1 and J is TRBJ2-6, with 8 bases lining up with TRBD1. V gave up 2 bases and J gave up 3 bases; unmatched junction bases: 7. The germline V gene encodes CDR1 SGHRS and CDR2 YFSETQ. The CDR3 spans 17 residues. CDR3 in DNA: TGCGCCAGCAGCTTCTCGCAGGGGGCGGATGGGGCCAACGTCCTGACTTTC. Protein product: CASSFSQGADGANVLTF.

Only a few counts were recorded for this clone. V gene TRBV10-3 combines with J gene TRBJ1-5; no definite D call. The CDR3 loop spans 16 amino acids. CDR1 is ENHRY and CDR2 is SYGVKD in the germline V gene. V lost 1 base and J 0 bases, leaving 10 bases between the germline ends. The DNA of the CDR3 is TGTGCCATCAGTGAGTTTGGGCAGTTTAGCAATCAGCCCCAGCATTTT. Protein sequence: CAISEFGQFSNQPQHF.

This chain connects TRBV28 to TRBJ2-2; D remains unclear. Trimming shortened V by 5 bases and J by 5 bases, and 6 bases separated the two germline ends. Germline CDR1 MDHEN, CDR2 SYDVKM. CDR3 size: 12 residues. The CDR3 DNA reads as TGTGCCAGCAGTCTAACTACCGGGGAGCTGTTTTTT. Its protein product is CASSLTTGELFF.

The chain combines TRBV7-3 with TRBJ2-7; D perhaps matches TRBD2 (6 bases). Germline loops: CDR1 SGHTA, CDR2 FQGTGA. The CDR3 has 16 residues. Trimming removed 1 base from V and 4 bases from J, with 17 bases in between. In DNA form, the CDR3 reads TGTGCCAGCAGCTTAATTCCGTCGCGCGGGGTATACGAGCAGTACTTC. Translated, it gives CASSLIPSRGVYEQYF.